The 14 T cell receptor beta chains below come from one sample, sequenced in a study of blood T cells in healthy people across ages. It was with a sample-barcoded 5' primer and a J-beta primer mix that a second PCR of roughly 7 to 12 cycles was run. Via MiXCR, TCRdb re-called the 5' RACE reads, giving one row per CDR3 protein. The sample consists of about 800,000 distinct CDR3 sequences, more than 35% of them appearing once. Sequencing was carried out using blood. The receptors originated from an older man in good health.

Remarks on this clonotype: A much bigger clone sits one base away, suggesting this may be a read error. The V call is TRBV7-2, the J call TRBJ1-6; no firm D call. This CDR3 has 16 residues. Germline V gives CDR1 SGHTA, CDR2 FQGNSA. CDR3 region: CASSLVGSPGDSPPHF. In DNA, the CDR3 is TGTGCCAGCAGCTTAGTCGGCAGCCCCGGCGATTCACCCCCCCACTTT.

This clonotype was counted a few times. The chain uses TRBV7-2 and TRBJ2-3; TRBD2 matches at 8 bases. This CDR3 spans 15 amino acids. V lost 0 bases to trimming and J lost 4 bases; unmatched junction nucleotides: 3. The germline gives CDR1 SGHTA, CDR2 FQGNSA. CDR3 sequence (DNA): TGTGCCAGCAGCTTAGCGGGACTAGTGTCAGATACGCAGTATTTT. Translation: CASSLAGLVSDTQYF.

DNA of the CDR3: TGTGCCACCCAATCGGGACTACCCTTGTATGAGCAGTACTTC. The encoded protein is CATQSGLPLYEQYF. The chain carries TRBV11-2 and TRBJ2-5; 7 positions match TRBD2. J was trimmed by 11 bases and V by 10 bases; bases with no gene match: 19. From germline, CDR1 is SGHAT and CDR2 FQNNGV. The CDR3 spans 14 residues. Full variable domain (rest looked up from reference TRBV11-2 and TRBJ2-5): EAGVAQSPRYKIIEKRQSVAFWCNPISGHATLYWYQQILGQGPKLLIQFQNNGVVDDSQLPKDRFSAERLKGVDSTLKIQPAKLEDSAVYLCATQSGLPLYEQYFGPGTRLLVL.

The CDR3 bases are TGCAGTGCCAAAAATCGCCGGGACAGGGTTCAGCCCCAGCATTTT. It is translated as CSAKNRRDRVQPQHF. The chain uses TRBV20-1 and TRBJ1-5; 9 bases map to TRBD1. V gave up 6 bases and J gave up 6 bases; unmatched junction bases: 12. The CDR3 is 15 amino acids. CDR1 is DFQATT, CDR2 SNEGSKA, per germline (reference sequence).

The chain combines TRBV10-2 with TRBJ2-6; 8 bases are shared with TRBD1. The V gene's germline CDR1 is WSHSY and CDR2 SAAADI. This CDR3 contains 16 residues. With 7 bases clipped from V and 7 bases from J, the junction kept 12 bases outside the gene matches. Written as DNA, the CDR3 is TGCGCCAGCACCCAGGGGGCCCGTCTCGGTGCCAACGTCCTGACTTTC. Amino acid sequence: CASTQGARLGANVLTF.

The count of this clonotype is one. The chain joins TRBV4-2 to TRBJ2-3; tentatively, D is TRBD2 (7 bases). Trimming stripped 7 bases from V and 4 bases from J, with 18 bases between. The length of the CDR3 is 15 residues. CDR1 and CDR2 from the germline V gene are LGHNA and YNFKEQ. The CDR3 region is CASTSRGGKADTQYF. The CDR3 DNA is TGTGCCAGCACCTCAAGGGGGGGAAAAGCAGATACGCAGTATTTT.

V and J are TRBV29-1 and TRBJ2-1; perhaps TRBD1 as D (7 bases). The germline V gene has CDR1 SQVTM and CDR2 ANQGSEA. The CDR3 is made up of 11 amino acids. CDR3: CGGTDYNEQFF. In DNA form, the CDR3 reads TGCGGCGGGACAGATTACAATGAGCAGTTCTTC.

The chain links TRBV5-6 to TRBJ2-1; D ambiguous. The germline V gene has CDR1 SGHDT and CDR2 YYEEEE. There are 12 residues in the CDR3. The V and J ends lost 0 bases and 8 bases respectively, with 6 bases between them. CDR3 residues: CASSLEGHEQFF. CDR3 sequence (DNA): TGTGCCAGCAGCTTGGAGGGTCATGAGCAGTTCTTC.

The CDR3, as DNA: TGTGCCAGCAGACAAGACAGGGCGCGGGACATTCAGTACTTC. Protein: CASRQDRARDIQYF. V and J are TRBV7-9 and TRBJ2-4, with 7 bases fitting TRBD1. V was clipped by 6 bases and J by 8 bases; unmatched bases: 10. Looked up from germline, CDR1 is SEHNR and CDR2 is FQNEAQ (reference sequence). The CDR3 consists of 14 residues.

The V and J genes are TRBV18 and TRBJ1-1, with D perhaps TRBD1 (6 bases). CDR3 length: 17 amino acids. CDR1 is KGHSH, CDR2 LQKENI, per germline. Trimming left V 1 base short and J 0 bases short, with 15 bases between. The CDR3 loop reads CASSPLGVGGLNTEAFF. The DNA for the CDR3 is TGTGCCAGCTCACCACTCGGGGTCGGGGGCCTGAACACTGAAGCTTTCTTT.

A few counts support this clonotype. This may be a read error, as it is one base from a much larger clone. The chain links TRBV18 to TRBJ2-5; D unclear. The J call may be faulty, since TRBJ2-1 better matches the DNA end. Germline V gene sequence: CDR1 KGHSH, CDR2 LQKENI. The length of the CDR3 is 11 residues. CDR3 in amino acids: CASSDQETQFF. Written as DNA, the CDR3 is TGTGCCAGCTCAGACCAAGAGACCCAGTTCTTC.

Concerning this clonotype itself: A read error may account for a junction end that differs from germline. The chain links TRBV7-2 to TRBJ2-7, with 7 nucleotides matching TRBD2. The DNA end is more similar to TRBJ2-4, so the J call may be wrong. This CDR3 has 14 residues. Germline CDR1 and CDR2: SGHTA and FQGNSA. CDR3 sequence (DNA): TGTGTCAGCAGCTTAGTGGAGCGGGGAAACATTCAGTACTTC. This gives the protein CVSSLVERGNIQYF.

The gene calls are TRBV29-1 and TRBJ2-6; possible D gene TRBD1, 6 bases. V was cut by 2 bases and J by 2 bases, with 10 bases left in between. This CDR3 is 15 amino acids long. Looked up from germline, CDR1 is SQVTM and CDR2 is ANQGSEA. CDR3 bases: TGCAGCGTTGAATTTGAGGGGGCTGGGGCCAACGTCCTGACTTTC. Its protein product is CSVEFEGAGANVLTF. Looking up the rest from reference TRBV29-1 and TRBJ2-6 gives the full variable domain: SAVISQKPSRDICQRGTSLTIQCQVDSQVTMMFWYRQQPGQSLTLIATANQGSEATYESGFVIDKFPISRPNLTFSTLTVSNMSPEDSSIYLCSVEFEGAGANVLTFGAGSRLTVL.

The chain combines TRBV7-2 with TRBJ2-2; D might be TRBD1 (8 bases). The CDR3 contains 16 residues. Germline V gene lookup returns CDR1 SGHTA and CDR2 FQGNSA. Trimming left V 5 bases short and J 5 bases short, with 18 bases between. The CDR3: CASSTSDRGGTGELFF. The CDR3 DNA follows: TGTGCCAGCAGCACTAGCGACAGGGGCGGAACCGGGGAGCTGTTTTTT. Looking up the rest from reference TRBV7-2 and TRBJ2-2 gives the full variable domain: GAGVSQSPSNKVTEKGKDVELRCDPISGHTALYWYRQSLGQGLEFLIYFQGNSAPDKSGLPSDRFSAERTGGSVSTLTIQRTQQEDSAVYLCASSTSDRGGTGELFFGEGSRLTVL.